This entry lists 18 T cell receptor beta chains sequenced from one sample in a study of blood T cell repertoires in COVID-19 (dated by TCRdb to 2020 to 2022). Preparation of the library involved the immunoSEQ multiplex PCR assay. The immuneACCESS repertoire file appears here via TCRdb, limited to in-frame rearrangements. These files lack a portion of the clones; in checked studies, under half of the deficit traces to unresolved V genes, and the cause of the others is not known. The table for this sample lists approximately 210,000 clones; around four fifths of them were counted only once. Together, the top ten hold 20% of the sample. The sequencing sample was made of peripheral blood. These receptors all come from a man aged 30-40 years with active or convalescent COVID-19.

The chain carries TRBV4-3 and TRBJ1-2; D may be TRBD1 (6 bases). There are 14 residues in the CDR3. Between the trimmed V and J ends, which lost 1 base and 6 bases, there was a span of 12 bases. CDR1 and CDR2 from the germline V gene are LGHNA and YSLEER. The chain's CDR3 is CASSQVPKGDGYTF. The DNA of the CDR3 is TGCGCCAGCAGCCAAGTCCCCAAGGGGGATGGCTACACCTTC.

The genes are TRBV28 and TRBJ1-2; 7 bases fit TRBD1. Per the germline V gene, CDR1 is MDHEN and CDR2 is SYDVKM. CDR3 length: 15 residues. Trimming removed 3 bases from V and 6 bases from J; junction bases left unmatched: 10. The CDR3 here is CASSFQHGTVNGYTF. The CDR3 nucleotides read TGTGCCAGCAGTTTTCAACACGGGACAGTTAATGGCTACACCTTC.

J is TRBJ2-5 and V is TRBV29-1, with D possibly matching TRBD1 (6 bases). The CDR3 is 12 amino acids. Germline CDR1 and CDR2: SQVTM and ANQGSEA. V lost 8 bases and J lost 4, with 14 bases in between. The CDR3 reads CSSRDTLETQYF. The CDR3 DNA reads TGCAGCTCCCGGGACACGCTAGAGACCCAGTACTTC.

The chain joins TRBV3-1 (or the pseudogene TRBV3-2) to TRBJ1-6; D may be TRBD1 (5 bases). Trimming shortened V by 4 bases and J by 6 bases, and 10 bases separated the two germline ends. The germline gives CDR1 LGHDT, CDR2 YNNKEL (reference sequence). The CDR3 sequence is 14 residues long. The CDR3 sequence: CASSLLGGNSPLHF. The CDR3 nucleotides read TGTGCCAGCAGCCTGCTCGGGGGTAATTCACCCCTCCACTTT.

This rearrangement joins TRBV24-1 to TRBJ2-1; 9 bases are shared with TRBD2. CDR1 is KGHDR, CDR2 SFDVKD, per germline. Unmatched junction bases numbered 1, after V lost 3 bases and J lost 2 bases. CDR3 length: 15 amino acids. The CDR3 sequence is CATSDPSGTYNEQFF. CDR3 sequence (DNA): TGTGCCACCAGTGATCCTAGCGGGACCTACAATGAGCAGTTCTTC.

V gene TRBV11-2 combines with J gene TRBJ2-5, with D possibly TRBD2 on 6 matching bases. The V end lost 7 bases, the J end lost 3 bases, and 15 bases lay between the germline ends. This CDR3 is built from 14 residues. CDR1 is SGHAT, CDR2 FQNNGV, per germline. CDR3 sequence (DNA): TGTGCCAGCATCCTTCGATCGGGGGAAGAGACCCAGTACTTC. Its translation: CASILRSGEETQYF.

The J gene is TRBJ1-5, the V gene TRBV24-1; D is possibly TRBD1 (5 bases). The CDR3 spans 15 residues. CDR1 and CDR2 from the germline V gene are KGHDR and SFDVKD. The germline V and J ends were trimmed by 6 bases and 1 base, with 12 bases remaining between them. CDR3 in amino acids: CATSRGGSSNQPQHF. DNA of the CDR3: TGTGCCACCAGTCGCGGGGGATCGAGCAATCAGCCCCAGCATTTT.

The rearrangement uses TRBV12-3 or TRBV12-4 and TRBJ1-1; tentative D call: TRBD1 (6 bases). The CDR3 totals 12 residues. V was clipped by 3 bases and J by 11 bases, with 13 bases between them. CDR3 loop: CASSFGQLGAFF. CDR3 DNA: TGTGCCAGCAGTTTCGGACAGTTGGGGGCTTTCTTT.

This chain uses TRBV5-6 with TRBJ1-2; 7 bases are a match to TRBD1. V lost 0 bases and J lost 4; bases outside the gene matches: 3. This CDR3 has 14 residues. Germline V gene data show CDR1 as SGHDT and CDR2 as YYEEEE. This CDR3 reads CASSLDTGVYGYTF. The CDR3 DNA reads as TGTGCCAGCAGCTTGGATACAGGGGTCTATGGCTACACCTTC. The variable domain in full, completed from reference TRBV5-6 and TRBJ1-2, reads DAGVTQSPTHLIKTRGQQVTLRCSPKSGHDTVSWYQQALGQGPQFIFQYYEEEERQRGNFPDRFSGHQFPNYSSELNVNALLLGDSALYLCASSLDTGVYGYTFGSGTRLTVV.

V gene TRBV7-6 combines with J gene TRBJ2-1; weak D call: TRBD2 (5 bases). The germline V gene encodes CDR1 SGHVS and CDR2 FNYEAQ. The CDR3 has 15 amino acids. Trimming shortened V by 5 bases and J by 1 base, and 12 bases separated the two germline ends. The CDR3 region is CASSPVRGSYNEQFF. The CDR3 DNA follows: TGTGCCAGCAGCCCTGTCCGGGGTTCCTACAATGAGCAGTTCTTC.

The rearrangement links TRBV5-8 to TRBJ2-2, with TRBD2 as a possible D gene (6 bases). CDR3 length: 15 amino acids. The germline V and J ends were trimmed by 4 bases and 6 bases, with 16 bases remaining between them. CDR1 is SGHTS and CDR2 is YDEGEE in the germline V gene. The CDR3 reads CASSPASWGAGELFF. The CDR3 DNA is TGTGCCAGCAGCCCCGCCTCCTGGGGGGCCGGGGAGCTGTTTTTT. The whole variable domain, filled in from reference TRBV5-8 and TRBJ2-2, reads EAGVTQSPTHLIKTRGQQATLRCSPISGHTSVYWYQQALGLGLQFLLWYDEGEERNRGNFPPRFSGRQFPNYSSELNVNALELEDSALYLCASSPASWGAGELFFGEGSRLTVL.

The V gene is TRBV7-2, the J gene TRBJ1-4; TRBD1 might be the D (5 bases). The CDR3 runs to 15 residues. Trimming took 5 bases from V and 7 from J, leaving 17 bases between them. CDR1 and CDR2 from the germline V gene are SGHTA and FQGNSA. The CDR3 region has the DNA TGTGCCAGCAGCGGGGGGAGTCAGGGCATTGAAAAACTGTTTTTT. Its translation is CASSGGSQGIEKLFF.

The rearrangement joins TRBV7-2 to TRBJ2-1; D is possibly TRBD2 (6 bases). V lost 4 bases to trimming and J lost 8 bases, with 15 bases between them. This CDR3 spans 14 amino acids. The germline V gene encodes CDR1 SGHTA and CDR2 FQGNSA. The CDR3 protein is CASSSREVVYEQFF. In DNA form, the CDR3 reads TGTGCCAGCAGCTCTAGGGAGGTCGTGTATGAGCAGTTCTTC.

In DNA form, the CDR3 reads TGTGCCAGCAGTTTAAGGACTAGCGGGGCCTACGAGCAGTACTTC. It encodes CASSLRTSGAYEQYF. The chain is built from TRBV27 and TRBJ2-7, with 12 bases lining up with TRBD2. The junction had 1 base not matched to a gene; V was cut back by 2 bases and J by 2 bases. The CDR3 covers 15 residues. Germline-derived CDR1 and CDR2 are MNHEY and SMNVEV (reference sequence).

The V call is TRBV19, the J call TRBJ1-5; D not certain. The CDR3 spans 14 residues. Trimming shortened V by 7 bases and J by 1 base, and 11 bases separated the two germline ends. Germline V gene data show CDR1 as LNHDA and CDR2 as SQIVND (reference sequence). The CDR3 protein is CASTLSRSNQPQHF. The CDR3 nucleotides read TGTGCCAGTACCCTCTCGAGGAGCAATCAGCCCCAGCATTTT.

This chain uses TRBV27 with TRBJ2-3; D is unclear. Germline V gives CDR1 MNHEY, CDR2 SMNVEV (reference sequence). CDR3 length: 13 residues. Trimming took 5 bases from V and 2 from J, leaving 8 bases between them. CDR3 DNA: TGTGCCAGCAGTCAAGCGCCCACAGATACGCAGTATTTT. It codes for CASSQAPTDTQYF.

The chain is built from TRBV10-3 and TRBJ1-3, with a tentative D call TRBD1 (6 bases). The V gene lost 0 bases and the J gene lost 1 base, with 10 bases spanning the gap. Looked up from germline, CDR1 is ENHRY and CDR2 is SYGVKD. The CDR3 consists of 16 residues. CDR3 loop: CAISESGADSGNTIYF. The CDR3 bases are TGTGCCATCAGTGAGTCGGGGGCCGATTCTGGAAACACCATATATTTT.

The CDR3 loop is CSVFSGTANTEAFF. CDR3 nucleotide sequence: TGCAGCGTCTTCTCCGGGACAGCAAACACTGAAGCTTTCTTT. V usage is TRBV29-1 and J usage is TRBJ1-1; 7 bases fit TRBD1. The CDR3 sequence is 14 residues long. V lost 6 bases to trimming and J lost 2 bases; unmatched junction nucleotides: 9. The V gene's germline CDR1 is SQVTM and CDR2 ANQGSEA.